This T cell receptor (beta chain) was sequenced during a study of technical replicates of blood from a few donors. Method: immunoSEQ multiplex PCR; TCRdb's copy keeps in-frame clones and lacks some. The table includes fewer than 100,000 clones, 95% to 98% detected once. This CDR3 comprises 15 residues. From germline, CDR1 is MDHEN and CDR2 SYDVKM. The germline V and J ends were trimmed by 6 bases and 4 bases, with 16 bases remaining between them. The chain has TRBV28 and TRBJ1-5; weak D call: TRBD1 (5 bases). Sequencing was done on a sample of T cells isolated from PBMCs. The receptor was derived from a human donor in good health. CDR3 region: CASSPPQTVNQPQHF. DNA for the CDR3: TGTGCCAGCAGCCCTCCCCAGACAGTAAATCAGCCCCAGCATTTT.